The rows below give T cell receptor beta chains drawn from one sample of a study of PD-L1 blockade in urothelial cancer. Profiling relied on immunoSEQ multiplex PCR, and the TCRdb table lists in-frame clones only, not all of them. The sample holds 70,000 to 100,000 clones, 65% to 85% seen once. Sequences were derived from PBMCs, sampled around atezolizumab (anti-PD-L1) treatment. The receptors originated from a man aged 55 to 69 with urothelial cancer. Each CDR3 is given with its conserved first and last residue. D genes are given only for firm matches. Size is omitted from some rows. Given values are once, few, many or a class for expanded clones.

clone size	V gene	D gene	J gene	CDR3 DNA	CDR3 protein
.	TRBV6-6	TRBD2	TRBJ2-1	TGTGCCAGCAGTTACCCCGAGCGGGGGGGTTACAATGAGCAGTTCTTC	CASSYPERGGYNEQFF
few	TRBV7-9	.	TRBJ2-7	TGTGCCAGCAGTTCCCCGGCTAGCTCCTACGAGCAGTACTTC	CASSSPASSYEQYF
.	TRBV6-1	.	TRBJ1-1	TGTGCCAGCAGGTTAGCACGGCGGACAAACACTGAAGCTTTCTTT	CASRLARRTNTEAFF
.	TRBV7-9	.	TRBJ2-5	TGTGCCAGCAGCTTTGACAACCGTTTACAAGAGACCCAGTACTTC	CASSFDNRLQETQYF
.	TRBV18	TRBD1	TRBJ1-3	TGTGCCAGCTCACCGGACAGGGGACTAGGTGGAAACACCATATATTTT	CASSPDRGLGGNTIYF
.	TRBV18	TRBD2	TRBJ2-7	TGTGCCAGCTCACCACAACCTAGTGGTAGCGGGAGCTACGAGCAGTACTTC	CASSPQPSGSGSYEQYF
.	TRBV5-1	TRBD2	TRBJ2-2	TGCGCCAGCAGCTTGACTAGCGGGAGGGCGAACACCGGGGAGCTGTTTTTT	CASSLTSGRANTGELFF
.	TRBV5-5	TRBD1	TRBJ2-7	TGTGCCAGCAGCTTTGACAGGGTGAGCTCCTACGAGCAGTACTTC	CASSFDRVSSYEQYF
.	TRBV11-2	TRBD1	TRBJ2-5	TGTGCCAGCAGCCAGACAGGGGGGAGAGGAGAGACCCAGTACTTC	CASSQTGGRGETQYF
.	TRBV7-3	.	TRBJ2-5	TGTGCCAGCAGCTTAAACGGATTCACGGGGGAGACCCAGTACTTC	CASSLNGFTGETQYF
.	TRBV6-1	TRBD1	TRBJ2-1	TGTGCCAGCAGTAGGGGGCAGGGTCAGTTCTTC	CASSRGQGQFF
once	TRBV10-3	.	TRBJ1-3	TGTGCCATCAGTGAGTCCCAGGGGCCCCGATTAAGTGGAAACACCATATATTTT	CAISESQGPRLSGNTIYF
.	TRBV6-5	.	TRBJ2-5	TGTGCCAGCAGTTACTCTCAGCGATGGGAGACCCAGTACTTC	CASSYSQRWETQYF
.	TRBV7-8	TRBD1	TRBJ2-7	TGTGCCAGCAGCGTGACAGGGGGCCAGTACGAGCAGTACTTC	CASSVTGGQYEQYF
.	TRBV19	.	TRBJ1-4	TGTGCCAGTGAGGGTCGAGGGGAAAAACTGTTTTTT	CASEGRGEKLFF
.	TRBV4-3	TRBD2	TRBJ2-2	TGCGCCAGCAGCCAAGGGGGTGGACTAGCACCCGGGGAGCTGTTTTTT	CASSQGGGLAPGELFF
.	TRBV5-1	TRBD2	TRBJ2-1	TGCGCCAGCAGCGCGGGACTAGCGGGGGGTATTTACAATGAGCAGTTCTTC	CASSAGLAGGIYNEQFF
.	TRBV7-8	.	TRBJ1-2	TGTGCCAGCAGCTCGTCCCAGGGGCGGGATGGCTACACCTTC	CASSSSQGRDGYTF
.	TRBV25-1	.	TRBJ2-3	TGTGCCAGCAGTGATACAGGGTCTCCCACAGATACGCAGTATTTT	CASSDTGSPTDTQYF
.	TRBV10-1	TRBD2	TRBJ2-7	TGCGCCAGCAGTGCACTAGCGGGAGGGTACGAGCAGTACTTC	CASSALAGGYEQYF
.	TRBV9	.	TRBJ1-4	TGTGCCAGCAGCGCGACGGATCTTGGAGGTGAAAAACTGTTTTTT	CASSATDLGGEKLFF
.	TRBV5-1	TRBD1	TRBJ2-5	TGCGCCAGCAGCTTGGGGAGGACAGGGGTTGAGACCCAGTACTTC	CASSLGRTGVETQYF
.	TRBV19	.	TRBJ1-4	TGTGCCAGTAAGGATGGGGGCAATGGTGAAAAACTGTTTTTT	CASKDGGNGEKLFF
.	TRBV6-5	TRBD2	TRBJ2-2	TGTGCCAGCAGTTACTCGACTAGCAGCGTGACCGGGGAGCTGTTTTTT	CASSYSTSSVTGELFF
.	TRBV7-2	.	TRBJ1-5	TGTGCCAGCAGCTTAGGGTTTCGGACCAGGGGCAGCAATCAGCCCCAGCATTTT	CASSLGFRTRGSNQPQHF
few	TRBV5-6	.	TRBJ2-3	TGTGCCAGCAGCTTGGAACTGACAGATACGCAGTATTTT	CASSLELTDTQYF
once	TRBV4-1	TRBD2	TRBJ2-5	TGCGCCAGCAGCCAACGGACTAGCGGGTTTCAAGAGACCCAGTACTTC	CASSQRTSGFQETQYF
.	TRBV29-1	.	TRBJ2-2	TGCAGCGTGGGGGGGACAGGTCCCGGGTTACGGGAGCTGTTTTTT	CSVGGTGPGLRELFF
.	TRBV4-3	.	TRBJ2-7	TGCGCCAGCAGCGGGGCCCCGGACAGTCATTACGAGCAGTACTTC	CASSGAPDSHYEQYF
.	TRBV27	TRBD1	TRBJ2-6	TGTGCCAGCAGTTTGCGGTCGTGGGCAGGGGGCTCTGGGGCCAACGTCCTGACTTTC	CASSLRSWAGGSGANVLTF